These 30 T cell receptor beta chains were all obtained from the same sample, sequenced in a study of technical replicates of blood from a few donors. TCRdb's table, derived via immunoSEQ multiplex PCR, lists solely in-frame clones and lacks some. The sample lists about 80,000 clones, approximately 94% seen once, with about 0.37% in the top ten. The sequencing sample was made of T cells isolated from PBMCs. The origin of the receptors is a human donor in good health.

This chain connects TRBV10-3 to TRBJ2-7, with 9 bases aligning to TRBD2. The CDR3 totals 15 residues. Germline CDR1 and CDR2: ENHRY and SYGVKD. With V trimmed by 4 bases and J by 2 bases, 6 bases remained unmatched. CDR3 region: CAISADLAGAYEQYF. For the CDR3, the DNA is TGTGCCATCAGTGCGGATTTAGCGGGGGCCTACGAGCAGTACTTC.

The V and J genes are TRBV6-4 and TRBJ1-2, with TRBD1 matching 11 bases. There are 17 residues in the CDR3. J was trimmed by 4 bases and V by 6 bases; bases with no gene match: 13. The germline gives CDR1 MRHNA, CDR2 SNTAGT. The CDR3 region is CASRIRDRGSLTYGYTF. The DNA for the CDR3 is TGTGCCAGCAGGATCCGGGACAGGGGGAGCCTAACCTATGGCTACACCTTC.

This chain links TRBV29-1 with TRBJ2-7; D might be TRBD1 (6 bases). V lost 4 bases and J 0 bases, leaving 13 bases between the germline ends. This CDR3 has 14 amino acids. Germline CDR1 and CDR2: SQVTM and ANQGSEA. The CDR3: CSVATTGGSYEQYF. The CDR3 DNA sequence: TGCAGCGTTGCCACGACAGGAGGCTCCTACGAGCAGTACTTC.

This chain uses TRBV19 with TRBJ2-7; TRBD1 matches at 8 bases. Germline loops: CDR1 LNHDA, CDR2 SQIVND (reference sequence). This CDR3 is built from 12 residues. Germline trimming cut 8 bases from V and 3 bases from J; bases unmatched to any gene: 3. The CDR3 coding sequence is TGTGCCAGTGGACAGGGAATCTACGAGCAGTACTTC. Translating it yields CASGQGIYEQYF.

CDR3 sequence: CASSVGGQGDSYEQYF. The CDR3 coding sequence is TGTGCCAGCAGCGTAGGGGGACAAGGGGATTCCTACGAGCAGTACTTC. The rearrangement joins TRBV9 to TRBJ2-7; D may be TRBD1 (6 bases). The length of the CDR3 is 16 residues. V lost 0 bases, J lost 1 base, and 14 bases lay in between. In germline, CDR1 is SGDLS, CDR2 YYNGEE.

The chain employs TRBV7-3 and TRBJ2-2; 15 bases are shared with TRBD2. The V and J ends lost 2 bases and 5 bases, in that order; junction bases with no gene match: 6. CDR1 SGHTA and CDR2 FQGTGA come from the germline V gene. The CDR3 is 18 residues long. CDR3 loop: CASSLLGLAGGGTGELFF. CDR3 in DNA: TGTGCCAGCAGCTTATTGGGACTAGCGGGAGGAGGGACCGGGGAGCTGTTTTTT. Based on the CDR3 plus reference TRBV7-3 and TRBJ2-2, the full variable domain is GAGVSQTPSNKVTEKGKYVELRCDPISGHTALYWYRQSLGQGPEFLIYFQGTGAADDSGLPNDRFFAVRPEGSVSTLKIQRTERGDSAVYLCASSLLGLAGGGTGELFFGEGSRLTVL.

The CDR3 DNA reads as TGTGCCAGCAGCCACTTTCGGGAAAAACTGTTTTTT. It codes for CASSHFREKLFF. J is TRBJ1-4 and V is TRBV14; D gene ambiguous. There are 12 residues in the CDR3. Germline V CDR1 and CDR2: SGHDN, FVKESK. V shed 3 bases and J shed 8 bases, with 7 bases lying between them.

This chain links TRBV7-9 with TRBJ2-3; D is perhaps TRBD1 (5 bases). The CDR3 loop spans 14 amino acids. Germline V gene data show CDR1 as SEHNR and CDR2 as FQNEAQ (reference sequence). V shed 7 bases and J shed 1 base, with 12 bases lying between them. DNA for the CDR3: TGTGCCAGCACGACCAGGGTGGGCACAGATACGCAGTATTTT. Translating it yields CASTTRVGTDTQYF.

CDR3 nucleotides: TGTGCCAGCAGGCGCGGAGAGAACACCGGGGAGCTGTTTTTT. It encodes CASRRGENTGELFF. This chain uses TRBV7-6 with TRBJ2-2; D is unclear. V was shortened by 6 bases and J by 1 base, with 9 bases between the two germline ends. This CDR3 has 14 residues. Germline assignment: CDR1 SGHVS and CDR2 FNYEAQ.

This chain joins TRBV28 and TRBJ1-1, with TRBD1 as a possible D gene (6 bases). CDR3 size: 12 residues. Germline V gene sequence: CDR1 MDHEN, CDR2 SYDVKM. The germline V and J ends were trimmed by 8 bases and 10 bases, with 17 bases remaining between them. The CDR3 nucleotides are TGTGCCAGCGGGTTTAGAGCACAGGGAGCTTTCTTT. This sequence encodes CASGFRAQGAFF.

CDR3 coding DNA: TGCGCCAGCAGCTTGGCCAAGGAGCTGAATGAAGCTTTCTTT. Translation gives CASSLAKELNEAFF. The rearrangement joins TRBV5-1 to TRBJ1-1; no definite D call. Trimming stripped 0 bases from V and 7 bases from J, with 13 bases between. This CDR3 spans 14 amino acids. Germline lookup yields CDR1 SGHRS and CDR2 YFSETQ.

This clone has only one observation. This chain joins TRBV25-1 and TRBJ1-3; 7 bases match TRBD1. Germline V gene data show CDR1 as MGHDK and CDR2 as SYGVNS. The CDR3 extends over 15 amino acids. Germline trimming cut 8 bases from V and 1 base from J; bases unmatched to any gene: 8. The CDR3 spells CASAMTGTSGNTIYF. CDR3 in DNA: TGTGCCAGCGCCATGACAGGGACTTCTGGAAACACCATATATTTT.

The V call is TRBV11-1, the J call TRBJ2-2; TRBD1 aligns across 11 bases. There are 14 residues in the CDR3. From germline, CDR1 is SGHAT and CDR2 FQDESV (reference sequence). V was clipped by 8 bases and J by 6 bases; unmatched bases: 5. CDR3 in DNA: TGTGCCAGCCGGGACAGGGGGAGGGCCGGGGAGCTGTTTTTT. It is translated as CASRDRGRAGELFF.

The rearrangement uses TRBV13 and TRBJ2-5, with D hard to call. The CDR3 is made up of 12 amino acids. Germline CDR1 PRHDT, CDR2 FYEKMQ (reference sequence). Trimming took 7 bases from V and 5 from J, leaving 11 bases between them. The CDR3 region has the DNA TGTGCCAGCAAGTCTAATTGGGAGACCCAGTACTTC. Translated, it gives CASKSNWETQYF.

This chain uses TRBV7-9 with TRBJ2-3; TRBD2 aligns across 7 bases. In germline, CDR1 is SEHNR, CDR2 FQNEAQ (reference sequence). The CDR3 consists of 15 residues. V was pared by 6 bases and J by 5 bases, with 11 bases of the junction left unmatched. The CDR3 sequence is CASRPAGNEEDTQYF. The CDR3 coding sequence is TGTGCCAGCAGACCAGCGGGGAACGAAGAAGATACGCAGTATTTT.

This clone came up once. The chain combines TRBV7-3 with TRBJ2-2; D ambiguous. Germline loops: CDR1 SGHTA, CDR2 FQGTGA. The CDR3 is 13 amino acids. V was clipped by 7 bases and J by 7 bases, with 13 bases between them. The DNA of the CDR3 is TGTGCCAGCAATAGAGCGTCGGGCGGGGAGCTGTTTTTT. This translates into CASNRASGGELFF.

The rearrangement joins TRBV2 to TRBJ1-1, with D possibly matching TRBD1 (5 bases). CDR1 is SNHLY and CDR2 is FYNNEI in the germline V gene. The CDR3 runs 13 residues. The germline V and J ends were trimmed by 2 bases and 4 bases, with 8 bases remaining between them. The CDR3 here is CASSETTATEAFF. The CDR3 bases are TGTGCCAGCAGTGAAACGACAGCCACTGAAGCTTTCTTT.

V gene TRBV9 combines with J gene TRBJ2-3; 7 bases fit TRBD1. This CDR3 has 15 residues. Per the germline V gene, CDR1 is SGDLS and CDR2 is YYNGEE. Trimming took 0 bases from V and 6 from J; bases not matched to a gene: 7. Written as DNA, the CDR3 is TGTGCCAGCAGCGTAGTAAAGGGGGCTACGGATACGCAGTATTTT. Protein sequence: CASSVVKGATDTQYF.

The chain employs TRBV7-6 and TRBJ1-2; perhaps TRBD1 as D (5 bases). V was pared by 1 base and J by 5 bases, with 8 bases between. Germline loops: CDR1 SGHVS, CDR2 FNYEAQ. The CDR3 runs 13 residues. CDR3 DNA sequence: TGTGCCAGCAGCTTAGGGGGGGTTTATGGCTACACCTTC. It is translated as CASSLGGVYGYTF.

The gene calls are TRBV28 and TRBJ2-2; 8 bases line up with TRBD2. The junction had 15 bases not matched to a gene; V was cut back by 3 bases and J by 6 bases. The CDR3 has 18 amino acids. Germline V gives CDR1 MDHEN, CDR2 SYDVKM. The CDR3 DNA follows: TGTGCCAGCAGTTTCGGACTAGCAAAAGGGGTGGTTTCCGGGGAGCTGTTTTTT. It is translated as CASSFGLAKGVVSGELFF.

The chain recombines TRBV11-3 with TRBJ2-1; D is perhaps TRBD1 (6 bases). The length of the CDR3 is 12 residues. Germline assignment: CDR1 SGHNT and CDR2 YENEEA. V gave up 6 bases and J gave up 9 bases, with 12 bases separating them. The CDR3, as DNA: TGTGCCAGCAGTTCAGGGGTAGGTGAGCAGTTCTTC. Its protein product is CASSSGVGEQFF.

This chain links TRBV15 with TRBJ2-3; 7 positions agree with TRBD2. The CDR3 length is 12 residues. The V gene end was trimmed by 1 base and the J gene end by 10 bases; junction bases not matched to a gene: 2. Per germline, CDR1 LNHNV and CDR2 YYDKDF (reference sequence). The CDR3 spells CATSRGREAQYF. CDR3 nucleotide sequence: TGTGCCACCAGCAGAGGACGGGAGGCGCAGTATTTT.

A single count supports this clone. The chain has TRBV4-2 and TRBJ2-7; 9 nucleotides align to TRBD2. The CDR3 spans 17 residues. Trimming took 0 bases from V and 2 from J; bases not matched to a gene: 8. Germline V gene data show CDR1 as LGHNA and CDR2 as YNFKEQ. CDR3 protein: CASSQDARTSAPYEQYF. The DNA of the CDR3 is TGTGCCAGCAGCCAAGATGCAAGGACTAGCGCTCCCTACGAGCAGTACTTC.

The CDR3 sequence: CAWSEQGTGRGDEQFF. In DNA form, the CDR3 reads TGTGCCTGGAGTGAGCAAGGCACCGGGAGGGGTGATGAGCAGTTCTTC. The chain links TRBV30 to TRBJ2-1; 8 bases fit TRBD2. V shed 1 base, J shed 8 bases, and the junction held 13 bases outside the gene matches. The germline V gene encodes CDR1 GTSNPN and CDR2 SVGIG (reference sequence). The CDR3 is 16 residues long.

The chain carries TRBV13 and TRBJ2-3, with a weak D call TRBD1 (6 bases). V was shortened by 2 bases and J by 3 bases, with 9 bases between the two germline ends. The CDR3 length is 14 residues. Germline V CDR1 and CDR2: PRHDT, FYEKMQ (reference sequence). CDR3: CASSLSRGTDTQYF. The CDR3 coding sequence is TGTGCCAGCAGCTTATCCAGGGGAACAGATACGCAGTATTTT.

The chain links TRBV7-9 to TRBJ1-2; the match to TRBD1 covers 7 bases. Looked up from germline, CDR1 is SEHNR and CDR2 is FQNEAQ (reference sequence). The CDR3 runs to 15 residues. V shed 6 bases and J 2 bases; nucleotides not matched to a gene: 9. The CDR3 DNA sequence: TGTGCCAGCAGATATCCCGGGACAGAAAACTATGGCTACACCTTC. It yields the protein CASRYPGTENYGYTF.

V gene TRBV9 combines with J gene TRBJ2-1, with D maybe TRBD2 (5 bases). Trimming removed 0 bases at V and 2 bases at J, with 9 bases between. CDR3 size: 15 residues. The germline V gene has CDR1 SGDLS and CDR2 YYNGEE. DNA for the CDR3: TGTGCCAGCAGCGTAGTGAGGGAGACCTACAATGAGCAGTTCTTC. Translation: CASSVVRETYNEQFF.

The chain employs TRBV19 and TRBJ2-6, with D tentatively TRBD2 (6 bases). The V end was cut by 7 bases, the J end by 4 bases, with 14 bases between. The CDR3 length is 15 residues. The germline V gene encodes CDR1 LNHDA and CDR2 SQIVND (reference sequence). The CDR3 coding sequence is TGTGCCAGTACCCGCGCGGGGCAAGGGGCCAACGTCCTGACTTTC. This encodes CASTRAGQGANVLTF.

This clone was observed a single time. The chain joins TRBV15 to TRBJ1-1; weak D call: TRBD1 (5 bases). CDR3 length: 14 residues. Deletions cut 0 bases from V and 7 bases from J, with 12 bases between. Germline CDR1 reads LNHNV; CDR2 reads YYDKDF (reference sequence). The chain's CDR3 is CATSRDGAGVEAFF. The CDR3 nucleotides are TGTGCCACCAGCAGAGATGGGGCAGGCGTTGAAGCTTTCTTT. The variable domain in full, completed from reference TRBV15 and TRBJ1-1, reads DAMVIQNPRYQVTQFGKPVTLSCSQTLNHNVMYWYQQKSSQAPKLLFHYYDKDFNNEADTPDNFQSRRPNTSFCFLDIRSPGLGDTAMYLCATSRDGAGVEAFFGQGTRLTVV.

CDR3 DNA: TGTGCCAGTAGTCCCGGGGGGTTTTCCGAGCAGTACTTC. As protein: CASSPGGFSEQYF. The chain recombines TRBV19 with TRBJ2-7; 7 bases match TRBD2. Trimming at V came to 5 bases and at J to 6 bases, leaving 7 bases not matched to a gene. This CDR3 spans 13 amino acids. Germline V gene sequence: CDR1 LNHDA, CDR2 SQIVND (reference sequence).